This T cell receptor (beta chain) was sequenced during a study of T cell changes during pregnancy in multiple sclerosis. The V and J ends lost 6 bases and 7 bases respectively, with 13 bases between them. CDR3 length: 13 residues. The germline V gene encodes CDR1 MNHNS and CDR2 SASEGT. By sample share, this clone is medium-sized (0.01 to 0.1%). TCRdb's table, derived via immunoSEQ multiplex PCR, lists solely in-frame clones and lacks some. The sample yields about 40,000 clones, over 75% seen once. The clonotype comes from a female donor with multiple sclerosis, enrolled in a pregnancy study. Sequenced material: CD8+ T cells from peripheral blood mononuclear cells, taken before pregnancy. This chain connects TRBV6-1 to TRBJ1-5; possible D gene TRBD1, 6 bases. The CDR3 sequence: CASSRGAEQPQHF. CDR3 bases: TGTGCCAGCAGCCGGGGGGCAGAGCAGCCCCAGCATTTT.